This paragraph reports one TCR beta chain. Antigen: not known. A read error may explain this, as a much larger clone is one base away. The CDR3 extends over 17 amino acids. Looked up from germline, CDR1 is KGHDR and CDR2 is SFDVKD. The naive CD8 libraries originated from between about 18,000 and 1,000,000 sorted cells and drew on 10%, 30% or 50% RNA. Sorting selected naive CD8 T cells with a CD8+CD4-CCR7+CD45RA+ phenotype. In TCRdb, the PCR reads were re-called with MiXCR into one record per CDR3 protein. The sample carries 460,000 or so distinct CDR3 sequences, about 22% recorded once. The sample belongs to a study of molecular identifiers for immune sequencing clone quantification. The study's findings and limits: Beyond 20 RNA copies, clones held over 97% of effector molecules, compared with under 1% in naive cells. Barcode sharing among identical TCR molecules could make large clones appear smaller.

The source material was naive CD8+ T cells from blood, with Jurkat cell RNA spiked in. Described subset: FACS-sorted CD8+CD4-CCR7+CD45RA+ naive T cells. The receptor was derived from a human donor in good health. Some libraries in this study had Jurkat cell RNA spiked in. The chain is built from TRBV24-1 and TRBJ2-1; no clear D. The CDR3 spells CATSSIESGTSYDEQFF. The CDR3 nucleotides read TGTGCCACCAGTTCCATAGAATCCGGAACCTCCTACGATGAGCAGTTCTTC.